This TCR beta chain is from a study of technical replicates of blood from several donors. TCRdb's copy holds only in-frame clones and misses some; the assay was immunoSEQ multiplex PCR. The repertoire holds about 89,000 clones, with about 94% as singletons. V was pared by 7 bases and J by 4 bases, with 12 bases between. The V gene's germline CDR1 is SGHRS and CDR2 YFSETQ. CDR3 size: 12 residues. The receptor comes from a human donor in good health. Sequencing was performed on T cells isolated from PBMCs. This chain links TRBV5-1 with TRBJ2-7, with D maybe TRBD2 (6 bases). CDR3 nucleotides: TGCGCCAGCTCGGGGGTCTCTTACGAGCAGTACTTC. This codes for CASSGVSYEQYF.